The 27 T cell receptor beta chains in this list originate from one sample, sequenced in a study of OX40 agonist ivuxolimab in advanced cancers. Sequenced by immunoSEQ multiplex PCR; TCRdb stores in-frame clones only, minus some. Here the sample spans some 100,000 clones, more than 75% being singletons. This material consisted of CD4+ or CD8+ T cells sorted from blood, taken in a trial of the OX40 agonist ivuxolimab. Every receptor here comes from an adult with an advanced solid tumor such as melanoma, head and neck, liver or kidney cancer.

The CDR3 DNA reads as TGCGCCAGCAGCAAGGCGGACACCCCCGAAGCTTTCTTT. Translation gives CASSKADTPEAFF. The V gene is TRBV5-1, the J gene TRBJ1-1; maybe TRBD1 (5 bases). Trimming removed 4 bases from V and 8 bases from J, with 15 bases in between. The CDR3 contains 13 residues. CDR1 is SGHRS and CDR2 is YFSETQ in the germline V gene.

The gene calls are TRBV14 and TRBJ2-1, with D possibly matching TRBD2 (5 bases). Germline loops: CDR1 SGHDN, CDR2 FVKESK. CDR3 length: 16 amino acids. V lost 1 base to trimming and J lost 0 bases, with 10 bases between them. The CDR3: CASSQVAGSSYNEQFF. The CDR3 region has the DNA TGTGCCAGCAGCCAAGTAGCTGGGAGCTCCTACAATGAGCAGTTCTTC.

CDR3 DNA sequence: TGTGCCAGCAGCCGGTTATACAATGAGCAGTTCTTC. Protein sequence: CASSRLYNEQFF. The chain recombines TRBV11-3 with TRBJ2-1; D remains ambiguous. This CDR3 region has 12 residues. The V and J ends lost 5 bases and 4 bases respectively, with 6 bases between them. Germline V gives CDR1 SGHNT, CDR2 YENEEA. The full variable domain, with the rest looked up from reference TRBV11-3 and TRBJ2-1, is EAGVVQSPRYKIIEKKQPVAFWCNPISGHNTLYWYLQNLGQGPELLIRYENEEAVDDSQLPKDRFSAERLKGVDSTLKIQPAELGDSAVYLCASSRLYNEQFFGPGTRLTVL.

The genes are TRBV6-1 and TRBJ2-7, with D possibly matching TRBD1 (6 bases). Trimming took 1 base from V and 1 from J, leaving 11 bases between them. Germline V gene lookup returns CDR1 MNHNS and CDR2 SASEGT. The CDR3 spans 15 residues. The CDR3 nucleotides are TGTGCCAGCAGTGAAGACAGGGTCCAATCCTACGAGCAGTACTTC. Translation: CASSEDRVQSYEQYF.

The rearrangement uses TRBV4-1 and TRBJ2-3; TRBD2 aligns across 8 bases. The CDR3 contains 14 residues. The junction had 5 bases not matched to a gene; V was cut back by 4 bases and J by 5 bases. CDR1 and CDR2 (germline): MGHRA, YSYEKL. CDR3 residues: CASSPGGSIDTQYF. Here the CDR3 DNA reads TGCGCCAGCAGCCCGGGGGGGTCTATAGATACGCAGTATTTT.

The gene calls are TRBV5-6 and TRBJ1-2; weak D call: TRBD1 (5 bases). The germline gives CDR1 SGHDT, CDR2 YYEEEE. The CDR3 runs 12 residues. The V end lost 4 bases, the J end lost 7 bases, and 11 bases lay between the germline ends. The CDR3 DNA sequence: TGTGCCAGCAGCCCGGTGGGGGTTGGCTACACCTTC. Translated: CASSPVGVGYTF.

The rearrangement joins TRBV5-1 to TRBJ1-1, with D tentatively TRBD1 (5 bases). Germline CDR1 is SGHRS and CDR2 is YFSETQ. Trimming took off 2 bases at V and 2 bases at J, with 19 bases between the two ends. The CDR3 extends over 17 amino acids. CDR3 sequence (DNA): TGCGCCAGCAGCTTCTACAGGTTATCTCAAGAAAACACTGAAGCTTTCTTT. It encodes CASSFYRLSQENTEAFF.

V is TRBV11-3 and J is TRBJ2-7, with unresolved D. The CDR3 runs to 13 residues. The V gene's germline CDR1 is SGHNT and CDR2 YENEEA. The V end lost 8 bases, the J end lost 7 bases, and 18 bases lay between the germline ends. As DNA, the CDR3 is TGTGCCAGCGGCTCTGCAGAGTACTCAGAGCAGTACTTC. Protein: CASGSAEYSEQYF.

This rearrangement joins TRBV25-1 to TRBJ1-1; 7 positions match TRBD1. The CDR3 is made up of 12 amino acids. The junction had 6 bases not matched to a gene; V was cut back by 4 bases and J by 10 bases. Per the germline V gene, CDR1 is MGHDK and CDR2 is SYGVNS. CDR3 protein: CASSGTGVVAFF. In nucleotides, the CDR3 is TGTGCCAGCAGTGGAACAGGGGTCGTAGCTTTCTTT.

The chain is built from TRBV7-3 and TRBJ1-2; TRBD1 agrees at 8 bases. CDR1 is SGHTA and CDR2 is FQGTGA in the germline V gene. V lost 5 bases and J lost 5; bases outside the gene matches: 7. The CDR3 has 14 amino acids. The CDR3 loop reads CASSPGQGGYGYTF. In DNA, the CDR3 is TGTGCCAGCAGCCCAGGACAGGGAGGGTATGGCTACACCTTC.

The chain links TRBV2 to TRBJ1-5; D may be TRBD1 (5 bases). Between the trimmed V and J ends, which lost 3 bases and 5 bases, there was a span of 5 bases. Germline V CDR1 and CDR2: SNHLY, FYNNEI. This CDR3 region has 12 residues. Written as DNA, the CDR3 is TGTGCCAGCAGTGACAGGGATCAGCCCCAGCATTTT. It codes for CASSDRDQPQHF.

The chain links TRBV18 to TRBJ1-2; 9 bases are a match to TRBD1. V was clipped by 8 bases and J by 8 bases; unmatched bases: 6. CDR1 is KGHSH, CDR2 LQKENI, per germline. The CDR3 has 12 amino acids. CDR3 region: CASTYTGGGYTF. CDR3 nucleotides: TGTGCCAGCACTTATACAGGGGGCGGCTACACCTTC.

The V gene is TRBV30, the J gene TRBJ2-1; TRBD2 agrees at 9 bases. The CDR3 is 15 amino acids. Trimming cost V 5 bases and J 5 bases; bases outside gene matches: 10. Germline CDR1 and CDR2: GTSNPN and SVGIG (reference sequence). The CDR3 loop reads CAWGEGLAHHNEQFF. The CDR3 coding sequence is TGTGCCTGGGGGGAGGGACTAGCCCACCACAATGAGCAGTTCTTC.

This chain links TRBV25-1 with TRBJ1-6; no definite D call. Trimming left V 5 bases short and J 9 bases short, with 17 bases between. Germline V gene lookup returns CDR1 MGHDK and CDR2 SYGVNS. The CDR3 extends over 15 amino acids. CDR3 region: CASSRRDPVGSPLHF. As DNA, the CDR3 is TGTGCCAGCAGTAGGAGAGACCCCGTTGGTTCACCCCTCCACTTT.

V and J are TRBV15 and TRBJ1-1, with 11 nucleotides matching TRBD1. This CDR3 contains 14 residues. Per the germline V gene, CDR1 is LNHNV and CDR2 is YYDKDF (reference sequence). Losses at the gene ends were 3 bases for V and 7 bases for J; bases not matched to a gene: 4. CDR3: CATSRGQGEVEAFF. The CDR3 bases are TGTGCCACCAGCAGGGGACAGGGGGAAGTTGAAGCTTTCTTT. Drawing the rest from reference TRBV15 and TRBJ1-1, the complete variable domain is DAMVIQNPRYQVTQFGKPVTLSCSQTLNHNVMYWYQQKSSQAPKLLFHYYDKDFNNEADTPDNFQSRRPNTSFCFLDIRSPGLGDTAMYLCATSRGQGEVEAFFGQGTRLTVV.

CDR3 nucleotide sequence: TGTGCCAGCAGCTTAGGGATAGCGGTGGCGGGAGAGACCCAGTACTTC. This codes for CASSLGIAVAGETQYF. The chain has TRBV11-3 and TRBJ2-5, with D maybe TRBD2 (6 bases). Germline V gene sequence: CDR1 SGHNT, CDR2 YENEEA. Trimming removed 1 base from V and 4 bases from J, with 16 bases in between. The length of the CDR3 is 16 residues. The whole variable domain, remainder taken from reference TRBV11-3 and TRBJ2-5, is EAGVVQSPRYKIIEKKQPVAFWCNPISGHNTLYWYLQNLGQGPELLIRYENEEAVDDSQLPKDRFSAERLKGVDSTLKIQPAELGDSAVYLCASSLGIAVAGETQYFGPGTRLLVL.

V gene TRBV28 combines with J gene TRBJ2-3, with 8 bases aligning to TRBD1. The CDR3 contains 15 residues. The ends lost 6 bases at V and 2 bases at J; junction bases unmatched: 7. Germline V gene sequence: CDR1 MDHEN, CDR2 SYDVKM. For the CDR3, the DNA is TGTGCCAGCAGCTCCCAGGGGGCCTACACAGATACGCAGTATTTT. Translated: CASSSQGAYTDTQYF. The entire variable domain, with the rest obtained from reference TRBV28 and TRBJ2-3, is as follows: DVKVTQSSRYLVKRTGEKVFLECVQDMDHENMFWYRQDPGLGLRLIYFSYDVKMKEKGDIPEGYSVSREKKERFSLILESASTNQTSMYLCASSSQGAYTDTQYFGPGTRLTVL.

Only a few counts were recorded for this clone. The chain employs TRBV15 and TRBJ2-1; 12 bases are shared with TRBD2. The ends lost 0 bases at V and 6 bases at J; junction bases unmatched: 6. CDR1 LNHNV and CDR2 YYDKDF come from the germline V gene (reference sequence). The CDR3 covers 17 residues. CDR3 in amino acids: CATSREASGRAFNEQFF. The CDR3 DNA reads TGTGCCACCAGCAGAGAGGCTAGCGGGAGGGCCTTCAATGAGCAGTTCTTC.

The chain joins TRBV4-1 to TRBJ2-1, with 10 bases identical to TRBD2. The germline CDR1 and CDR2 sequences are MGHRA and YSYEKL. V dropped 3 bases and J dropped 4; count of bases not matched to a gene: 6. This CDR3 comprises 16 residues. This CDR3 reads CASSQNSGRSYNEQFF. Written as DNA, the CDR3 is TGCGCCAGCAGCCAGAATAGCGGGAGGTCTTACAATGAGCAGTTCTTC.

The rearrangement uses TRBV2 and TRBJ1-6; D is unresolved. The germline V gene encodes CDR1 SNHLY and CDR2 FYNNEI. This CDR3 region has 15 residues. Between the trimmed V and J ends, which lost 4 bases and 0 bases, there was a span of 7 bases. CDR3 in amino acids: CASSAESSYNSPLHF. In DNA, the CDR3 is TGTGCCAGCAGTGCAGAGAGCTCCTATAATTCACCCCTCCACTTT. Using reference TRBV2 and TRBJ1-6 for the parts outside the CDR3, the full variable domain is EPEVTQTPSHQVTQMGQEVILRCVPISNHLYFYWYRQILGQKVEFLVSFYNNEISEKSEIFDDQFSVERPDGSNFTLKIRSTKLEDSAMYFCASSAESSYNSPLHFGNGTRLTVT.

This chain connects TRBV7-9 to TRBJ2-7; 11 positions agree with TRBD2. Losses at the gene ends were 5 bases for V and 3 bases for J; bases not matched to a gene: 6. The CDR3 is 15 residues long. From germline, CDR1 is SEHNR and CDR2 FQNEAQ (reference sequence). CDR3 nucleotide sequence: TGTGCCAGCAGCCCCGGGACTAGCGGCCTCTACGAGCAGTACTTC. It encodes CASSPGTSGLYEQYF. The full variable domain, in which reference TRBV7-9 and TRBJ2-7 provide the parts outside the CDR3, is DTGVSQNPRHKITKRGQNVTFRCDPISEHNRLYWYRQTLGQGPEFLTYFQNEAQLEKSRLLSDRFSAERPKGSFSTLEIQRTEQGDSAMYLCASSPGTSGLYEQYFGPGTRLTVT.

The chain uses TRBV7-3 and TRBJ2-2; weak D call: TRBD1 (5 bases). Germline V gene sequence: CDR1 SGHTA, CDR2 FQGTGA. The length of the CDR3 is 16 residues. The germline V and J ends were trimmed by 5 bases and 0 bases, with 13 bases remaining between them. DNA of the CDR3: TGTGCCAGCAGCCCCCAGGGAACATCGAACACCGGGGAGCTGTTTTTT. This codes for CASSPQGTSNTGELFF.

This rearrangement joins TRBV28 to TRBJ2-3; 7 bases are a match to TRBD1. The CDR3 totals 17 residues. Germline loops: CDR1 MDHEN, CDR2 SYDVKM. Trimming cost V 3 bases and J 2 bases; bases outside gene matches: 11. The CDR3 nucleotides are TGTGCCAGCAGTTTGGAGTACCTCAGGGGGTTCACAGATACGCAGTATTTT. Protein sequence: CASSLEYLRGFTDTQYF.

This clone was counted only a few times. This chain joins TRBV7-9 and TRBJ2-5; no definite D call. CDR1 and CDR2 from the germline V gene are SEHNR and FQNEAQ (reference sequence). Trimming pared 2 bases from V and 3 bases from J, leaving 10 bases between. The CDR3 loop spans 14 amino acids. For the CDR3, the DNA is TGTGCCAGCAGCTTATTGTTCCGGGAAGAGACCCAGTACTTC. This codes for CASSLLFREETQYF.

V is TRBV6-1 and J is TRBJ1-2, with D unresolved. This CDR3 comprises 15 residues. V lost 0 bases and J 1 base, leaving 9 bases between the germline ends. From germline, CDR1 is MNHNS and CDR2 SASEGT. CDR3 protein: CASSEALSLNYGYTF. As DNA, the CDR3 is TGTGCCAGCAGTGAAGCTTTATCCCTTAACTATGGCTACACCTTC.

This chain uses TRBV6-5 with TRBJ2-3; D ambiguous. The length of the CDR3 is 13 residues. The V gene's germline CDR1 is MNHEY and CDR2 SVGAGI. Between the trimmed V and J ends, which lost 6 bases and 0 bases, there was a span of 7 bases. DNA of the CDR3: TGTGCCAGCAGGGAGCCTAGCACAGATACGCAGTATTTT. It translates to CASREPSTDTQYF.

This clone was recorded only once. The rearrangement uses TRBV6-1 and TRBJ2-4; 10 nucleotides line up with TRBD2. This CDR3 is 14 amino acids long. Unmatched junction bases numbered 3, after V lost 2 bases and J lost 8 bases. Germline V gene sequence: CDR1 MNHNS, CDR2 SASEGT. This CDR3 reads CASSEPGTSDIQYF. The CDR3, as DNA: TGTGCCAGCAGTGAACCCGGGACTAGCGACATTCAGTACTTC.